The source of this T cell receptor (beta chain) is a study of naive and memory T cell subsets. The study, taken as a whole, reports: RNA-based TCR counts may shift with T cell activation and differentiation. No ground truth validated the naive and memory repertoire findings. Possibly reflecting memory cells re-expressing CD45RA, a few larger clonotypes occurred in naive repertoires, especially CD8.

Germline lookup yields CDR1 MNHEY and CDR2 SVGAGI. CDR3 length equals 13 residues. V shed 5 bases and J 4 bases; nucleotides not matched to a gene: 3. Of note for this clonotype: The target antigen is unknown.

The beta constant-region primer was an equimolar mix of two oligonucleotides covering TRBC1 and TRBC2. The ligated cDNA underwent four PCR rounds using SP2 and nested alpha and beta constant-region primers. The cDNA 3' end received a ligated single-stranded oligonucleotide carrying the SP2 primer and a 12-nucleotide UMI. TCRdb reprocessed the UMI-ligation and nested PCR reads with MiXCR, giving one entry per CDR3 protein. Found here are over 110,000 distinct CDR3 sequences, approximately 20% of them singletons; the top ten hold approximately 0.58%. The TCR originated in a human donor in good health. The rearrangement joins TRBV6-5 to TRBJ2-7, with 9 bases fitting TRBD1. Sequenced material: naive CD8+ T cells from blood. CDR3 sequence reads: CASSVGTGYEQYF. The CDR3 nucleotides read TGTGCCAGCAGTGTCGGGACAGGGTACGAGCAGTACTTC.